Given below is one T cell receptor (beta chain) in context. Its antigen has not been determined. Base qualities are not recorded, but no much larger clone differs from it by a single base. Libraries were constructed by the immunoSEQ multiplex PCR assay. Drawn from immuneACCESS, this table holds only the in-frame rearrangements with V and J called that TCRdb kept. Clones are partly lost; checked studies trace under half to an unresolved V gene and leave the rest unexplained. The sample has over 55,000 clones on record, 90% to 95% of them singletons. Around 3.9% of the sample lies in the top ten. CDR1 and CDR2 were assigned from the germline V gene (reference sequence) as GTSNPN and SVGIG. V and J lose 0 bases and 5 bases, and a span of 13 bases separates them. The CDR3, cysteine through phenylalanine, is 14 amino acids long. CDR3 DNA is the only sequence kept; it has 42 bases, read in frame from the first base.

These data belong to a study of technical replicates of blood from a few donors listed by TCRdb under 2017. This sequence originates from a human donor in good health. Some clones in this sample may be carry-over from other donors' samples. The sample consisted of PBMCs. The sequence is built from TRBV30 and TRBJ2-5; a tentative D match to TRBD2 spans 6 bases. In nucleotides, the sequence is TGTGCCTGGAGTGTAGCGGCTGGGGGGGAGACCCAGTACTTC. The resulting protein is CAWSVAAGGETQYF.